Shown below are 15 T cell receptor beta chains from a single sample sequenced in a study of OX40 agonist ivuxolimab in advanced cancers. The repertoire was sequenced with immunoSEQ multiplex PCR; TCRdb's copy has only in-frame clones and lacks some. Of almost 70,000 clones detected, about three quarters appear once; the ten largest clones hold under 3%. Sequencing used CD4+ or CD8+ T cells sorted from blood, obtained in a trial of the OX40 agonist ivuxolimab. The receptor source for this set is an adult with an advanced solid tumor such as melanoma, head and neck, liver or kidney cancer.

This clone was seen more than once but under ten times. The rearrangement links TRBV14 to TRBJ1-2; perhaps TRBD1 as D (6 bases). The CDR3 consists of 15 residues. V lost 1 base to trimming and J lost 4 bases, with 13 bases between them. Germline values: CDR1 SGHDN, CDR2 FVKESK. The CDR3 DNA reads TGTGCCAGCAGCCAAGGGGGCACCAGGGGCTATGGCTACACCTTC. Protein sequence: CASSQGGTRGYGYTF.

The chain recombines TRBV5-6 with TRBJ2-7, with 7 bases lining up with TRBD2. Germline values: CDR1 SGHDT, CDR2 YYEEEE. With 1 base clipped from V and 2 bases from J, the junction kept 6 bases outside the gene matches. The CDR3 has 15 amino acids. CDR3 loop: CASSLKGGGPYEQYF. In nucleotides, the CDR3 is TGTGCCAGCAGCTTGAAGGGCGGGGGTCCCTACGAGCAGTACTTC.

J is TRBJ1-5 and V is TRBV5-6, with TRBD1 matching 8 bases. Germline V gene data show CDR1 as SGHDT and CDR2 as YYEEEE. This CDR3 has 16 residues. The ends lost 2 bases at V and 1 base at J; junction bases unmatched: 5. Written as DNA, the CDR3 is TGTGCCAGCAGCTTACGGACAGGGTCAAGCAATCAGCCCCAGCATTTT. Encoded protein: CASSLRTGSSNQPQHF.

This clone appeared a single time. The J gene is TRBJ2-1, the V gene TRBV4-1; 9 bases fit TRBD1. The CDR3 extends over 15 amino acids. With 5 bases clipped from V and 6 bases from J, the junction kept 8 bases outside the gene matches. Germline loops: CDR1 MGHRA, CDR2 YSYEKL. The CDR3, as DNA: TGCGCCAGCAGCTTGCGACAGGGGGATGCCAATGAGCAGTTCTTC. Protein product: CASSLRQGDANEQFF.

The rearrangement uses TRBV5-1 and TRBJ2-3; no reliable D call. Trimming removed 1 base from V and 0 bases from J, with 3 bases in between. Per germline, CDR1 SGHRS and CDR2 YFSETQ. This CDR3 has 13 amino acids. CDR3 sequence (DNA): TGCGCCAGCAGCTTGAGTAGCACAGATACGCAGTATTTT. Its translation: CASSLSSTDTQYF.

This clone has just a few counts. The V call is TRBV6-1, the J call TRBJ1-4; D gene unclear. The germline V gene encodes CDR1 MNHNS and CDR2 SASEGT. This CDR3 spans 14 amino acids. The V end lost 5 bases, the J end lost 4 bases, and 11 bases lay between the germline ends. The CDR3 nucleotides are TGTGCCAGCAGTCCATTGGACGGTAATGAAAAACTGTTTTTT. This sequence encodes CASSPLDGNEKLFF.

The V and J genes are TRBV27 and TRBJ2-1, with 8 positions matching TRBD1. Germline CDR1 reads MNHEY; CDR2 reads SMNVEV (reference sequence). The CDR3 has 13 amino acids. V lost 6 bases, J lost 8 bases, and 6 bases stayed unmatched. The CDR3 nucleotides are TGTGCCAGCAGCCCGGGACAGGAGGATGAGCAGTTCTTC. Its protein product is CASSPGQEDEQFF.

The V call is TRBV4-1, the J call TRBJ1-4; TRBD1 might be the D (5 bases). CDR3 length: 16 amino acids. Germline V lookup: CDR1 MGHRA, CDR2 YSYEKL. The V end lost 1 base, the J end lost 4 bases, and 13 bases lay between the germline ends. Written as DNA, the CDR3 is TGCGCCAGCAGCCAAGTGGGGGAAAGGAATAATGAAAAACTGTTTTTT. Amino acids: CASSQVGERNNEKLFF.

This clone was counted once. The CDR3 reads CASSLVHHEQFF. CDR3 nucleotide sequence: TGTGCCAGCAGCTTAGTCCACCATGAGCAGTTCTTC. The chain has TRBV7-9 and TRBJ2-1; no firm D call. Germline V gene data show CDR1 as SEHNR and CDR2 as FQNEAQ (reference sequence). CDR3 length: 12 amino acids. V lost 1 base to trimming and J lost 8 bases, with 6 bases between them.

The chain couples TRBV9 to TRBJ1-4; 7 positions match TRBD1. Unmatched junction bases numbered 12, after V lost 3 bases and J lost 4 bases. CDR1 SGDLS and CDR2 YYNGEE come from the germline V gene. The CDR3 consists of 17 residues. The chain's CDR3 is CASSADSTGALNEKLFF. The CDR3, as DNA: TGTGCCAGCAGCGCCGACTCAACAGGGGCGCTTAATGAAAAACTGTTTTTT.

The V gene is TRBV5-4, the J gene TRBJ1-4; 11 bases agree with TRBD1. V lost 4 bases and J lost 12; bases outside the gene matches: 17. This CDR3 has 17 residues. Germline-derived CDR1 and CDR2 are SGHNT and YYREEE (reference sequence). The CDR3, as DNA: TGTGCCAGCAGCCTCAAGGGGACAGGGGGACGAGGCATCGAACTGTTTTTT. Protein: CASSLKGTGGRGIELFF. The whole variable domain, remainder taken from reference TRBV5-4 and TRBJ1-4, is ETGVTQSPTHLIKTRGQQVTLRCSSQSGHNTVSWYQQALGQGPQFIFQYYREEENGRGNFPPRFSGLQFPNYSSELNVNALELDDSALYLCASSLKGTGGRGIELFFGSGTQLSVL.

The CDR3 DNA follows: TGTGCCAGCAAGGGACTAGCGGGAGAAGGGCAGTTCTTC. Protein product: CASKGLAGEGQFF. This rearrangement joins TRBV25-1 to TRBJ2-1; 14 nucleotides agree with TRBD2. Germline CDR1 reads MGHDK; CDR2 reads SYGVNS. J gave up 12 bases and V 7 bases, and 5 bases lay outside the gene matches. The length of the CDR3 is 13 residues.

The chain uses TRBV19 and TRBJ2-7, with 11 bases identical to TRBD2. In germline, CDR1 is LNHDA, CDR2 SQIVND (reference sequence). This CDR3 region has 15 residues. V gave up 8 bases and J gave up 0 bases; unmatched junction bases: 6. CDR3 amino acids: CASSTSGAGSYEQYF. As DNA, the CDR3 is TGTGCCAGTTCGACTAGCGGGGCGGGCTCCTACGAGCAGTACTTC.

The gene calls are TRBV27 and TRBJ2-2; no clear D. V lost 2 bases and J lost 4, with 14 bases in between. This CDR3 contains 16 residues. CDR1 MNHEY and CDR2 SMNVEV come from the germline V gene (reference sequence). The CDR3, as DNA: TGTGCCAGCAGTTTAGTCACGGCAGGAGCCACCGGGGAGCTGTTTTTT. It translates to CASSLVTAGATGELFF.

This chain uses TRBV7-8 with TRBJ2-1; D not resolved. Per the germline V gene, CDR1 is SGHVS and CDR2 is FQNEAQ. The V end was cut by 3 bases, the J end by 0 bases, with 12 bases between. This CDR3 has 16 residues. CDR3 protein: CASSFRISSSYNEQFF. The CDR3 DNA is TGTGCCAGCAGCTTCCGGATTTCTAGCTCCTACAATGAGCAGTTCTTC.